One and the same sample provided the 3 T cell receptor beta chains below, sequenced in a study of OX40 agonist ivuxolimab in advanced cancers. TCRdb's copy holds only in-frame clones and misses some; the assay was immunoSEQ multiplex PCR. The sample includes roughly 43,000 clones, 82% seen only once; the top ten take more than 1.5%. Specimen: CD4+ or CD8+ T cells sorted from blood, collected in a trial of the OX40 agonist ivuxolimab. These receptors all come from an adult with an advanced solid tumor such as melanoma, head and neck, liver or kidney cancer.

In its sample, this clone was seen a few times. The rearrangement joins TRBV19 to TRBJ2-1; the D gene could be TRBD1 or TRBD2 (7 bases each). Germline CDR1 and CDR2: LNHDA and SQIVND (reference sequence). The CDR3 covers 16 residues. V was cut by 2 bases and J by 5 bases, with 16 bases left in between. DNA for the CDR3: TGTGCCAGTAGTATACAGGGGGGGGTTGGCCACAATGAGCAGTTCTTC. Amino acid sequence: CASSIQGGVGHNEQFF.

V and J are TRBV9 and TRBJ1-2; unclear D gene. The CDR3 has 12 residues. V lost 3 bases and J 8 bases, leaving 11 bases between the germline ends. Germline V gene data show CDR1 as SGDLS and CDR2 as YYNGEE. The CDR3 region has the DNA TGTGCCAGCAGCGCCAGTACCGCAGGCTACACCTTC. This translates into CASSASTAGYTF.

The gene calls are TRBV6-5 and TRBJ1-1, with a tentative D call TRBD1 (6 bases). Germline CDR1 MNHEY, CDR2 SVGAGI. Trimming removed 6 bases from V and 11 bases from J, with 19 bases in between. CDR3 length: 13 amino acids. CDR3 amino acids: CASSDGQKEGAFF. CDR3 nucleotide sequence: TGTGCCAGCAGCGACGGACAGAAAGAAGGGGCTTTCTTT.